The rows below give T cell receptor beta chains drawn from one sample of a study of T cell repertoires in cytomegalovirus infection. For these TCRs, the target antigens are not known. In TCRdb, the reads were re-called with MiXCR into one record per CDR3 protein. The data contain approximately 730,000 distinct CDR3 sequences, 25% to 30% of them singletons. Sequencing was performed on cultured CD8+ T cells from PBMCs, taken from culture after CMV antigen stimulation. The receptors derive from a human donor in good health (CMV status not recorded). Some clones in this sample may be carry-over from other donors' samples. CDR3s include the opening cysteine and the closing phenylalanine or tryptophan. D genes are given only for firm matches. Where a row states a size, it is once, few, many or the class of an expanded clone; other rows omit it.

D: -; length: 13; J: TRBJ1-1; size: -; V: TRBV20-1; DNA: TGCAGTGCTAGGAACAGGGAGCGTACTGAAGCTTTCTTT; CDR3: CSARNRERTEAFF
D: TRBD2; length: 14; J: TRBJ2-1; size: -; V: TRBV27; DNA: TGTGCCACCGTAGCGGGGGGCCTACTTGGGGAGCAGTTCTTC; CDR3: CATVAGGLLGEQFF
D: -; length: 14; J: TRBJ1-6; size: many; V: TRBV7-9; DNA: TGTGCCAGCAGCCCCCAGGGAAACAATTCACCCCTCCACTTT; CDR3: CASSPQGNNSPLHF
D: -; length: 11; J: TRBJ1-1; size: -; V: TRBV29-1; DNA: TGCAGCGCCAAATCCAGGGGTGAAGCTTTCTTT; CDR3: CSAKSRGEAFF
D: -; length: 15; J: TRBJ2-3; size: once; V: TRBV13; DNA: TGTGCCAGCAGCTCATGGGGCGCGGGTCCAGATACGCAGTATTTT; CDR3: CASSSWGAGPDTQYF
D: -; length: 18; J: TRBJ2-3; size: -; V: TRBV14; DNA: TGTGCCAGCAGCCCCATTTCCAGGGAAGGGACTCTCGCAGATACGCAGTATTTT; CDR3: CASSPISREGTLADTQYF
D: -; length: 12; J: TRBJ2-1; size: -; V: TRBV10-2; DNA: TGCGCCAGCAGTGAAACGTCCAATGAGCAGTTCTTC; CDR3: CASSETSNEQFF
D: TRBD2; length: 15; J: TRBJ2-1; size: few; V: TRBV19; DNA: TGTGCCAGTAGCACTAGCGATAGCTCCTACAATGAGCAGTTCTTC; CDR3: CASSTSDSSYNEQFF
D: TRBD2; length: 15; J: TRBJ2-2; size: few; V: TRBV12-3/TRBV12-4; DNA: TGTGCCAGCAGTCCCGGGGGGGCTGGCACCGGGGAGCTGTTTTTT; CDR3: CASSPGGAGTGELFF
D: TRBD1; length: 14; J: TRBJ1-6; size: -; V: TRBV15; DNA: TGTGCCACCAGCCCGGAGACAGGGGTTAGGCCCCTCCACTTT; CDR3: CATSPETGVRPLHF
D: TRBD2; length: 15; J: TRBJ2-2; size: many; V: TRBV7-9; DNA: TGTGCCGCAGCGGAGCTAGCGGGGCCCACCGGGGAGCTGTTTTTT; CDR3: CAAAELAGPTGELFF
D: -; length: 13; J: TRBJ1-1; size: -; V: TRBV6-6; DNA: TGTGCCAGCAGCCTCAATAGTGGGACTGAAGCTTTCTTT; CDR3: CASSLNSGTEAFF
D: -; length: 14; J: TRBJ1-5; size: few; V: TRBV6-2/TRBV6-3; DNA: TGTGCCAGCAGTTATACGAGGAGCAATCAGCCCCAGCATTTT; CDR3: CASSYTRSNQPQHF
D: -; length: 12; J: TRBJ1-5; size: -; V: TRBV19; DNA: TGTGCCAGTAGTGGACAGAATCAGCCCCAGCATTTT; CDR3: CASSGQNQPQHF
D: -; length: 16; J: TRBJ1-5; size: -; V: TRBV6-2/TRBV6-3; DNA: TGTGCCAGCAGAACCGGACGGTTCGATAGCAATCAGCCCCAGCATTTT; CDR3: CASRTGRFDSNQPQHF
D: TRBD1; length: 15; J: TRBJ1-4; size: few; V: TRBV7-7; DNA: TGTGCTAGCAGCCCCGGGACAGGGGGCGATGAAAAACTGTTTTTT; CDR3: CASSPGTGGDEKLFF
D: TRBD2; length: 18; J: TRBJ2-3; size: -; V: TRBV9; DNA: TGTGCCAGCAGCGTAGCCACTAGCGGGGGCCTCTCCACAGATACGCAGTATTTT; CDR3: CASSVATSGGLSTDTQYF
D: TRBD2; length: 18; J: TRBJ2-4; size: many; V: TRBV7-2; DNA: TGTGCCAGCAGCTTAGACCCCTTAGCGGGGGGAACCAAAAACATTCAGTACTTC; CDR3: CASSLDPLAGGTKNIQYF
D: -; length: 16; J: TRBJ2-3; size: once; V: TRBV10-3; DNA: TGTGCCATCAGTGACCCCGTCGGGGATAGCACAGATACGCAGTATTTT; CDR3: CAISDPVGDSTDTQYF
D: -; length: 12; J: TRBJ2-1; size: few; V: TRBV5-5; DNA: TGTGCCAGCAGCTTGGGTTCGTTTGAGCAGTTCTTC; CDR3: CASSLGSFEQFF
D: -; length: 13; J: TRBJ1-2; size: few; V: TRBV6-5; DNA: TGTGCCAGCAGCCCGAGTGTGTCCTATGGCTACACCTTC; CDR3: CASSPSVSYGYTF
D: -; length: 15; J: TRBJ1-2; size: -; V: TRBV6-1; DNA: TGTGCCAGCAGCGACCTGGACTGGGCCGACTATGGCTACACCTTC; CDR3: CASSDLDWADYGYTF
D: -; length: 15; J: TRBJ1-2; size: few; V: TRBV25-1; DNA: TGTGCCAGCAGTGGAAACAGGCCCTGGGACTATGGCTACACCTTC; CDR3: CASSGNRPWDYGYTF
D: TRBD2; length: 14; J: TRBJ2-5; size: -; V: TRBV12-5; DNA: TGTGCTAGTGGTTTGGGGACTAGTGATGAGACCCAGTACTTC; CDR3: CASGLGTSDETQYF
D: TRBD2; length: 19; J: TRBJ2-3; size: -; V: TRBV4-1; DNA: TGCGCCAGCAGCCACCCTTCGACTGGACTAGCGGGGGGGACAGATACGCAGTATTTT; CDR3: CASSHPSTGLAGGTDTQYF
D: TRBD1; length: 13; J: TRBJ1-1; size: once; V: TRBV29-1; DNA: TGCAGCGTCTTCAGGACAGGAAACACTGAAGCTTTCTTT; CDR3: CSVFRTGNTEAFF
D: -; length: 13; J: TRBJ1-1; size: -; V: TRBV19; DNA: TGTGCCAGTAGACCACGGGGACAATTTGAAGCTTTCTTT; CDR3: CASRPRGQFEAFF
D: TRBD1; length: 19; J: TRBJ2-4; size: -; V: TRBV10-3; DNA: TGTGCCATCAGTGAGGCGCTTACAGGGGACAGGGGAACTGAGGTCATTCAGTACTTC; CDR3: CAISEALTGDRGTEVIQYF
D: TRBD1; length: 18; J: TRBJ2-3; size: -; V: TRBV4-1; DNA: TGCGCCAGCAGCCAAGACATTGTGGGGACAGGGAGCACAGATACGCAGTATTTT; CDR3: CASSQDIVGTGSTDTQYF
D: TRBD1; length: 15; J: TRBJ2-2; size: -; V: TRBV6-5; DNA: TGTGCCAGCAGTCCCTGGGACAGGGGGACCGGGGAGCTGTTTTTT; CDR3: CASSPWDRGTGELFF
D: -; length: 14; J: TRBJ2-2; size: once; V: TRBV14; DNA: TGTGCCAGCAGCCAAAAGGGGTACACCGGGGATCTGTTTTTT; CDR3: CASSQKGYTGDLFF
D: TRBD2; length: 14; J: TRBJ2-1; size: many; V: TRBV4-1; DNA: TGCGCCAGCAGCCAAGCGGGGGGGTTGAATGAGCAGTTCTTC; CDR3: CASSQAGGLNEQFF
D: -; length: 18; J: TRBJ1-4; size: -; V: TRBV27; DNA: TGTGCCAGCAGTCCACTCCCTCCTACATTCGAATATGGTGAAAAACTGTTTTTT; CDR3: CASSPLPPTFEYGEKLFF
D: -; length: 14; J: TRBJ1-2; size: few; V: TRBV12-3/TRBV12-4; DNA: TGTGCCAGCACTTGGGGACGACCCGGATCAGGCTACACCTTC; CDR3: CASTWGRPGSGYTF
D: TRBD1; length: 16; J: TRBJ2-3; size: -; V: TRBV4-3; DNA: TGCGCCAGCAGCCAACTATGGACAGGGGGTACAGATACGCAGTATTTT; CDR3: CASSQLWTGGTDTQYF
D: TRBD1; length: 14; J: TRBJ1-1; size: -; V: TRBV27; DNA: TGTGCCAGCAGTTTCTTTCAGGGGGGTACTGAAGCTTTCTTT; CDR3: CASSFFQGGTEAFF
D: TRBD1; length: 14; J: TRBJ2-5; size: -; V: TRBV28; DNA: TGTGCCAGCAGTTTACTAGGGACAGTAGAGACCCAGTACTTC; CDR3: CASSLLGTVETQYF
D: -; length: 19; J: TRBJ2-1; size: -; V: TRBV6-2/TRBV6-3; DNA: TGTGCCAGCAGTAGGGGCTTAAATATGGGAGAAGGAGCCCTAAACGAGCAGTTCTTC; CDR3: CASSRGLNMGEGALNEQFF
D: -; length: 13; J: TRBJ1-1; size: few; V: TRBV6-5; DNA: TGTGCCAGCAGTTATGACAAGGGTCCTGAAGCTTTCTTT; CDR3: CASSYDKGPEAFF
D: -; length: 16; J: TRBJ2-3; size: few; V: TRBV10-1; DNA: TGCGCCAGCAGTGTGCGGTGGGCTAACTCGCAAAGAACGCAGTATTTT; CDR3: CASSVRWANSQRTQYF
D: -; length: 16; J: TRBJ2-2; size: many; V: TRBV12-3/TRBV12-4; DNA: TGTGCCAGCAGTACCCCTGGCGGGGTGGGCACCGGGGAGCTGTTTTTT; CDR3: CASSTPGGVGTGELFF
D: -; length: 13; J: TRBJ2-7; size: many; V: TRBV7-6; DNA: TGTGCCAGCAGCCGTACAGGGTTGGGCGAGCAGTACTTC; CDR3: CASSRTGLGEQYF
D: -; length: 17; J: TRBJ2-2; size: -; V: TRBV6-8; DNA: TGTGCCAGCAGTTACCTACCCGGGACACCCCGGGCCGGGGAGCTGTTTTTT; CDR3: CASSYLPGTPRAGELFF
D: TRBD2; length: 15; J: TRBJ2-3; size: few; V: TRBV7-9; DNA: TGTGCCAGTCCCTCGACTAGCGGGGGAGTAGATACGCAGTATTTT; CDR3: CASPSTSGGVDTQYF
D: -; length: 13; J: TRBJ2-1; size: -; V: TRBV19; DNA: TGTGCCAGTAGTATACGTTCCTACAATGAGCAGTTCTTC; CDR3: CASSIRSYNEQFF
D: -; length: 15; J: TRBJ2-5; size: -; V: TRBV15; DNA: TGTGCCACCAGCAGAAACCGGAACAGGGAAGAGACCCAGTACTTC; CDR3: CATSRNRNREETQYF
D: TRBD2; length: 17; J: TRBJ2-3; size: -; V: TRBV10-3; DNA: TGCGCCATCAGGCTCGGGGCCGGGACTAGCGGGACAGATACGCAGTATTTT; CDR3: CAIRLGAGTSGTDTQYF
D: TRBD2; length: 19; J: TRBJ2-3; size: few; V: TRBV27; DNA: TGTGCCAGCAGTTTATGGGGTAGCGGGGGGGCCCGGGACACAGATACGCAGTATTTT; CDR3: CASSLWGSGGARDTDTQYF
D: TRBD2; length: 15; J: TRBJ2-5; size: -; V: TRBV28; DNA: TGTGCCAGCAATCGGGCGGGGGGTTTCCAAGAGACCCAGTACTTC; CDR3: CASNRAGGFQETQYF
D: -; length: 10; J: TRBJ1-1; size: -; V: TRBV20-1; DNA: TGCAGTGCTAGAGAAGGGAACGCTTTCTTT; CDR3: CSAREGNAFF
D: TRBD1; length: 13; J: TRBJ2-1; size: few; V: TRBV5-1; DNA: TGCGCCAGCGGACAGGGGGGGCTCAATGAGCAGTTCTTC; CDR3: CASGQGGLNEQFF
D: TRBD1; length: 16; J: TRBJ1-6; size: -; V: TRBV3-1; DNA: TGTGCCAGCAGCTCTATAAGGACAGGGTATGAAGTCACCCTCCACTTT; CDR3: CASSSIRTGYEVTLHF
D: -; length: 18; J: TRBJ1-5; size: few; V: TRBV11-2; DNA: TGTGCCAGCAGCCCAGGGGTAGAGGTGGAGTATAGCAATCAGCCCCAGCATTTT; CDR3: CASSPGVEVEYSNQPQHF